The 26 T cell receptor beta chains presented below share a single source sample, sequenced in a study of blood T cell repertoires in COVID-19. Clones were sequenced by immunoSEQ multiplex PCR, and TCRdb holds only the in-frame ones, with some missing. The sample yields 150,000 to 200,000 clones, 80% to 90% seen once. Input material: peripheral blood. The source is a man younger than 35 who had recovered from COVID-19.

This clone occurred a few times. V usage is TRBV25-1 and J usage is TRBJ1-3; weak D call: TRBD1 (6 bases). Per the germline V gene, CDR1 is MGHDK and CDR2 is SYGVNS. The CDR3 is 13 amino acids. V lost 10 bases and J lost 0, with 10 bases in between. CDR3 protein: CATRTDSGNTIYF. The CDR3 region has the DNA TGTGCCACCAGGACAGACTCTGGAAACACCATATATTTT.

This chain links TRBV2 with TRBJ1-4; TRBD1 might be the D (6 bases). V was shortened by 7 bases and J by 3 bases, with 12 bases between the two germline ends. Germline CDR1 reads SNHLY; CDR2 reads FYNNEI. The CDR3 contains 14 residues. In nucleotides, the CDR3 is TGTGCCAGCATTCGAGGGGGATCTAATGAAAAACTGTTTTTT. It encodes CASIRGGSNEKLFF.

The V gene is TRBV4-3, the J gene TRBJ1-2; D is perhaps TRBD1 (5 bases). Germline V CDR1 and CDR2: LGHNA, YSLEER. The CDR3 contains 15 residues. V was cut by 0 bases and J by 3 bases, with 11 bases left in between. CDR3: CASSQDKRGDYGYTF. CDR3 nucleotides: TGCGCCAGCAGCCAAGATAAGCGGGGGGACTATGGCTACACCTTC.

This clone was observed a few times. This chain connects TRBV11-1 to TRBJ2-1; TRBD2 aligns across 9 bases. The V and J ends lost 5 bases and 7 bases, in that order; junction bases with no gene match: 6. The germline V gene encodes CDR1 SGHAT and CDR2 FQDESV (reference sequence). This CDR3 has 14 residues. CDR3 bases: TGTGCCAGCAGCCCTAGCGGGAACCGGAATGAGCAGTTCTTC. Protein sequence: CASSPSGNRNEQFF.

This chain joins TRBV3-1 (or the pseudogene TRBV3-2) and TRBJ2-7, with TRBD1 matching over 9 bases. V was clipped by 10 bases and J by 1 base; unmatched bases: 11. Looked up from germline, CDR1 is LGHDT and CDR2 is YNNKEL (reference sequence). The CDR3 runs to 15 residues. CDR3 DNA sequence: TGTGCCACCGCGGGGACCGACAGGGGGTCCTACGAGCAGTACTTC. Amino acid sequence: CATAGTDRGSYEQYF.

The chain links TRBV11-2 to TRBJ2-7; D gene uncertain. Trimming removed 1 base from V and 0 bases from J, with 10 bases in between. This CDR3 region has 15 residues. Germline V lookup: CDR1 SGHAT, CDR2 FQNNGV. The CDR3 loop reads CASSLGSIISYEQYF. The CDR3 DNA reads TGTGCCAGCAGCTTAGGGTCTATCATCTCCTACGAGCAGTACTTC.

This clone came up a few times. The chain has TRBV14 and TRBJ1-1, with TRBD1 as a possible D gene (5 bases). Trimming took 0 bases from V and 0 from J, leaving 11 bases between them. CDR3 size: 16 residues. The germline V gene encodes CDR1 SGHDN and CDR2 FVKESK. CDR3 coding DNA: TGTGCCAGCAGCCAAGATTGGGCCAGGGTGAACACTGAAGCTTTCTTT. Translating it yields CASSQDWARVNTEAFF. The full variable domain, with the rest looked up from reference TRBV14 and TRBJ1-1, is EAGVTQFPSHSVIEKGQTVTLRCDPISGHDNLYWYRRVMGKEIKFLLHFVKESKQDESGMPNNRFLAERTGGTYSTLKVQPAELEDSGVYFCASSQDWARVNTEAFFGQGTRLTVV.

V is TRBV5-1 and J is TRBJ1-1; D is possibly TRBD1 (5 bases). Looked up from germline, CDR1 is SGHRS and CDR2 is YFSETQ. The CDR3 is 16 amino acids. The V and J ends lost 3 bases and 0 bases respectively, with 15 bases between them. Written as DNA, the CDR3 is TGCGCCAGCAGCTCCCGCTGGGGGGGGATGAACACTGAAGCTTTCTTT. Translated, it gives CASSSRWGGMNTEAFF. The entire variable domain, with the rest obtained from reference TRBV5-1 and TRBJ1-1, is as follows: KAGVTQTPRYLIKTRGQQVTLSCSPISGHRSVSWYQQTPGQGLQFLFEYFSETQRNKGNFPGRFSGRQFSNSRSEMNVSTLELGDSALYLCASSSRWGGMNTEAFFGQGTRLTVV.

The chain is built from TRBV28 and TRBJ2-7; 9 bases line up with TRBD1. The CDR3 covers 14 residues. The V segment lost 6 bases and the J segment 2 bases; nucleotides outside the gene matches: 5. From germline, CDR1 is MDHEN and CDR2 SYDVKM. For the CDR3, the DNA is TGTGCCAGCAGACACTGGACAGGGGCCTACGAGCAGTACTTC. Its protein is CASRHWTGAYEQYF.

The chain is built from TRBV28 and TRBJ1-1; 7 bases map to TRBD1. The germline V gene encodes CDR1 MDHEN and CDR2 SYDVKM. The ends lost 3 bases at V and 4 bases at J; junction bases unmatched: 2. The CDR3 has 13 amino acids. CDR3 DNA sequence: TGTGCCAGCAGTTTGGGACAGTCCACTGAAGCTTTCTTT. Translating gives CASSLGQSTEAFF.

The chain couples TRBV5-1 to TRBJ1-4; the D gene is possibly TRBD1 (6 bases). V dropped 1 base and J dropped 7 bases, with 14 bases sitting between them. This CDR3 spans 15 amino acids. CDR1 is SGHRS and CDR2 is YFSETQ in the germline V gene. This chain's CDR3 is CASSLIGQMGEKLFF. In nucleotides, the CDR3 is TGCGCCAGCAGCTTGATTGGACAGATGGGTGAAAAACTGTTTTTT.

V is TRBV4-1 and J is TRBJ2-7; 7 bases line up with TRBD2. This CDR3 is built from 13 residues. In germline, CDR1 is MGHRA, CDR2 YSYEKL. With 5 bases clipped from V and 7 bases from J, the junction kept 8 bases outside the gene matches. The CDR3, as DNA: TGCGCCAGCAGCGCGGAGGGGCGGGAGGAGCAGTACTTC. Its protein is CASSAEGREEQYF.

CDR3 nucleotides: TGTGCCAGTAGTCCTTACTACAATGAGCAGTTCTTC. Translation gives CASSPYYNEQFF. The chain combines TRBV19 with TRBJ2-1, with D unresolved. CDR1 is LNHDA, CDR2 SQIVND, per germline (reference sequence). V lost 5 bases and J 3 bases, leaving 5 bases between the germline ends. The CDR3 length is 12 residues.

The V gene is TRBV24-1, the J gene TRBJ2-7, with D perhaps matching TRBD2 (5 bases). The V end lost 4 bases, the J end lost 7 bases, and 16 bases lay between the germline ends. Germline CDR1 KGHDR, CDR2 SFDVKD. CDR3 length equals 14 residues. CDR3 coding DNA: TGTGCCACCAGTGACTCCGGGCCCGGGGAAGAGCAGTACTTC. Its protein is CATSDSGPGEEQYF.

This clone was observed a few times. This rearrangement joins TRBV7-2 to TRBJ1-5; D is uncertain. V was trimmed by 1 base and J by 3 bases, leaving 10 bases between them. The germline V gene encodes CDR1 SGHTA and CDR2 FQGNSA. The CDR3 totals 15 residues. The CDR3 is CASSLGPGLNQPQHF. The CDR3, as DNA: TGTGCCAGCAGCTTAGGCCCGGGTCTCAATCAGCCCCAGCATTTT. Together with reference TRBV7-2 and TRBJ1-5, the CDR3 gives the full variable domain: GAGVSQSPSNKVTEKGKDVELRCDPISGHTALYWYRQSLGQGLEFLIYFQGNSAPDKSGLPSDRFSAERTGGSVSTLTIQRTQQEDSAVYLCASSLGPGLNQPQHFGDGTRLSIL.

This clone was detected only once. V is TRBV7-2 and J is TRBJ2-7; 11 bases match TRBD2. This CDR3 is 15 amino acids long. The J segment lost 3 bases and the V segment lost 1 base, leaving 2 bases of the junction unmatched. Germline CDR1 is SGHTA and CDR2 is FQGNSA. For the CDR3, the DNA is TGTGCCAGCAGCTTAGAACTAGCGGGAGTCTACGAGCAGTACTTC. Amino acids: CASSLELAGVYEQYF.

This clone came up once. This chain joins TRBV20-1 and TRBJ2-5, with D perhaps TRBD1 (6 bases). Between the trimmed V and J ends, which lost 3 bases and 4 bases, there was a span of 9 bases. Germline V gene data show CDR1 as DFQATT and CDR2 as SNEGSKA (reference sequence). The CDR3 has 12 amino acids. This chain's CDR3 is CSASEQGETQYF. The DNA of the CDR3 is TGCAGTGCTAGTGAACAGGGAGAGACCCAGTACTTC.

The V and J genes are TRBV7-9 and TRBJ2-7; possible D gene TRBD1, 6 bases. This CDR3 contains 16 residues. Germline V CDR1 and CDR2: SEHNR, FQNEAQ (reference sequence). Trimming pared 5 bases from V and 2 bases from J, leaving 19 bases between. The CDR3 region is CASSPARGKDPYEQYF. The CDR3 region has the DNA TGTGCCAGCAGCCCCGCGAGGGGGAAGGATCCCTACGAGCAGTACTTC.

This chain links TRBV3-1 (or the pseudogene TRBV3-2) with TRBJ2-1, with D possibly TRBD2 on 5 matching bases. The V end lost 4 bases, the J end lost 6 bases, and 13 bases lay between the germline ends. CDR3 size: 14 residues. Per the germline V gene, CDR1 is LGHDT and CDR2 is YNNKEL (reference sequence). The CDR3 DNA sequence: TGTGCCAGCAGCCGACCTACTAGGCCCAATGAGCAGTTCTTC. Translation gives CASSRPTRPNEQFF.

The chain recombines TRBV3-1 (or the pseudogene TRBV3-2) with TRBJ2-1, with D maybe TRBD2 (5 bases). The V gene's germline CDR1 is LGHDT and CDR2 YNNKEL (reference sequence). The length of the CDR3 is 15 residues. Trimming took 0 bases from V and 12 from J, leaving 18 bases between them. In nucleotides, the CDR3 is TGTGCCAGCAGCCAAGACCGACTCACGAACCGGGGGCAGTTCTTC. This codes for CASSQDRLTNRGQFF.

The sample holds a few counts of this clone. The gene calls are TRBV28 and TRBJ2-1, with 9 positions matching TRBD2. Germline values: CDR1 MDHEN, CDR2 SYDVKM. CDR3 length: 15 amino acids. The junction had 5 bases not matched to a gene; V was cut back by 1 base and J by 7 bases. The chain's CDR3 is CASSLSLSGRNEQFF. The CDR3 coding sequence is TGTGCCAGCAGTTTATCCCTTAGCGGGAGAAATGAGCAGTTCTTC.

The chain is built from TRBV6-5 and TRBJ1-5; no firm D call. CDR1 is MNHEY and CDR2 is SVGAGI in the germline V gene. The CDR3 has 15 amino acids. The ends were cut back, 7 bases at V and 5 bases at J, with 18 bases in the middle. The CDR3, as DNA: TGTGCCAGCACCGAGACATTCCGCCGCCATCAGCCCCAGCATTTT. It specifies CASTETFRRHQPQHF.

The chain employs TRBV19 and TRBJ1-4; possibly TRBD1 for D (6 bases). CDR1 LNHDA and CDR2 SQIVND come from the germline V gene (reference sequence). The CDR3 runs 15 residues. Trimming left V 5 bases short and J 6 bases short, with 16 bases between. In nucleotides, the CDR3 is TGTGCCAGTAGTTTAACAGGGAGTGGATATGAAAAACTGTTTTTT. This encodes CASSLTGSGYEKLFF. The whole variable domain, remainder taken from reference TRBV19 and TRBJ1-4, is DGGITQSPKYLFRKEGQNVTLSCEQNLNHDAMYWYRQDPGQGLRLIYYSQIVNDFQKGDIAEGYSVSREKKESFPLTVTSAQKNPTAFYLCASSLTGSGYEKLFFGSGTQLSVL.

V and J are TRBV28 and TRBJ2-7; 7 positions agree with TRBD2. Trimming removed 3 bases from V and 6 bases from J; junction bases left unmatched: 8. Germline CDR1 MDHEN, CDR2 SYDVKM. The CDR3 runs 14 residues. CDR3 in DNA: TGTGCCAGCAGTTTCGGCGGGAGTGTCGGCGAGCAGTACTTC. Translating it yields CASSFGGSVGEQYF.

The V and J genes are TRBV19 and TRBJ2-7, with 9 bases matching TRBD1. This CDR3 is 15 amino acids long. J lost 2 bases, V lost 1 base, and 3 bases had no gene match. Germline V gene lookup returns CDR1 LNHDA and CDR2 SQIVND (reference sequence). The CDR3 protein is CASSIAGTGPYEQYF. For the CDR3, the DNA is TGTGCCAGTAGTATAGCTGGGACAGGGCCCTACGAGCAGTACTTC.

V is TRBV6-1 and J is TRBJ2-1; 7 bases fit TRBD2. CDR3 size: 12 residues. Trimming at V came to 4 bases and at J to 8 bases, leaving 2 bases not matched to a gene. Germline assignment: CDR1 MNHNS and CDR2 SASEGT. CDR3 coding DNA: TGTGCCAGCAGTGTAGCGGGCGATGAGCAGTTCTTC. It specifies CASSVAGDEQFF.